This TCR beta chain was captured by sequencing in a study of human thymus T cells. Resected material from corrective heart surgery provided the thymus tissue analysed. Study-level results: Unrelated people showed highly overlapping thymic repertoires, related research reported. Blood and thymic repertoires both appeared biased in V and J gene usage.

Details on this clone: Antigen specificity is unknown.

This table comes from immunoSEQ multiplex PCR, and its TCRdb copy is limited to in-frame clones, with some not included. Here the sample spans around 70,000 clones, 85% to 95% being singletons. The V end was cut by 1 base, the J end by 3 bases, with 13 bases between. This CDR3 has 15 residues. CDR1 is SEHNR, CDR2 FQNEAQ, per germline (reference sequence). Sequenced sample: thymus tissue. The receptor was derived from a girl less than two years old with a congenital heart defect but otherwise immunologically healthy. The chain couples TRBV7-9 to TRBJ2-7; a possible D gene is TRBD2 (5 bases). The CDR3 here is CASSLERGFGYEQYF. In nucleotides, the CDR3 is TGTGCCAGCAGCTTAGAACGGGGTTTCGGCTACGAGCAGTACTTC.